The source of this T cell receptor beta chain is a study of blood T cell repertoires in COVID-19. The wider study: Both acute and convalescent COVID-19 samples were obtained from the United States, Italy and Spain. Sources were T cells, B-cell-depleted T cells, or PBMCs; the material itself was cDNA or gDNA.

In the original processing: Counts of nucleated cells, estimated from reference gene primer amplification, were obtained. The data were produced by immunoSEQ multiplex PCR, yet TCRdb's version contains in-frame clones alone and is incomplete. The DNA gave D and trimming, while V, J and clone size come from that table. The profile covers more than 110,000 clones, with about 86% appearing a single time and approximately 4% taken by the ten largest. The CDR3 covers 15 residues. Germline V gene sequence: CDR1 WNHNN, CDR2 SYGVQD (reference sequence). Trimming left V 6 bases short and J 4 bases short, with 18 bases between.

This clonotype was sampled from a woman between 35 and 50 years old with acute or convalescent COVID-19. The chain links TRBV10-1 to TRBJ2-5, with D perhaps matching TRBD2 (6 bases). The sequenced sample consisted of peripheral blood. CDR3 sequence reads: CASSPPRGNGETQYF. For the CDR3, the DNA is TGCGCCAGCAGCCCCCCTCGGGGGAACGGAGAGACCCAGTACTTC.